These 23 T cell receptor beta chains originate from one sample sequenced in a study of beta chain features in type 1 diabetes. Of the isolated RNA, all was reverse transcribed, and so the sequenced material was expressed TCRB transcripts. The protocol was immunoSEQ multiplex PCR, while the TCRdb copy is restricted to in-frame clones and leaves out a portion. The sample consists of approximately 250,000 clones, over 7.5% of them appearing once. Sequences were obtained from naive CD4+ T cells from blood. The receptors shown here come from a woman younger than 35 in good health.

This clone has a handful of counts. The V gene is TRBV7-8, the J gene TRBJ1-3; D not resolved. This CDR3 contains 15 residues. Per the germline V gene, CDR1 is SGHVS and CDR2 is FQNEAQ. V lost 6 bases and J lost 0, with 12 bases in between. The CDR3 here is CASSYTVYSGNTIYF. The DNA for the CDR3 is TGTGCCAGCAGTTACACCGTTTACTCTGGAAACACCATATATTTT. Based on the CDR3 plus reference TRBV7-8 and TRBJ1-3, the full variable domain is GAGVSQSPRYKVAKRGQDVALRCDPISGHVSLFWYQQALGQGPEFLTYFQNEAQLDKSGLPSDRFFAERPEGSVSTLKIQRTQQEDSAVYLCASSYTVYSGNTIYFGEGSWLTVV.

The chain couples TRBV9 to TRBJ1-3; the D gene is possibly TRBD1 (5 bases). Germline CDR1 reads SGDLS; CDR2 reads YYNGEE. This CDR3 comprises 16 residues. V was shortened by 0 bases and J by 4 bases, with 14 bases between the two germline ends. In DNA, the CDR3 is TGTGCCAGCAGCGTAGACCCGGGACTGGGGGGAAACACCATATATTTT. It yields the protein CASSVDPGLGGNTIYF.

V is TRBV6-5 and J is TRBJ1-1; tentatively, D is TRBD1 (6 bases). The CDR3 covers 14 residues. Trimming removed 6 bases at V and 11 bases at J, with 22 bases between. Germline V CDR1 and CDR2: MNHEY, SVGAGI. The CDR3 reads CASSPAGNRESAFF. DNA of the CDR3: TGTGCCAGCAGCCCCGCGGGCAACAGGGAGAGCGCTTTCTTT.

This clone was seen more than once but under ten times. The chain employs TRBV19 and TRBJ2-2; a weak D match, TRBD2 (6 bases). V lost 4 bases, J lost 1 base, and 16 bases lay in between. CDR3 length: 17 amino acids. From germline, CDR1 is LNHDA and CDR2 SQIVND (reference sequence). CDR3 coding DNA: TGTGCCAGTAGTACAGGGCTGGGACTGATGAACACCGGGGAGCTGTTTTTT. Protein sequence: CASSTGLGLMNTGELFF.

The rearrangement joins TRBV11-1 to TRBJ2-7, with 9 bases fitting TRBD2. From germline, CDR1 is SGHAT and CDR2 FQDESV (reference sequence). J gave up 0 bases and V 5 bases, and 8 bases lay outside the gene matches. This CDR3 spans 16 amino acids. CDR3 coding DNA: TGTGCCAGCAGCCACCTAGCGGGGAAGGGCTCCTACGAGCAGTACTTC. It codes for CASSHLAGKGSYEQYF.

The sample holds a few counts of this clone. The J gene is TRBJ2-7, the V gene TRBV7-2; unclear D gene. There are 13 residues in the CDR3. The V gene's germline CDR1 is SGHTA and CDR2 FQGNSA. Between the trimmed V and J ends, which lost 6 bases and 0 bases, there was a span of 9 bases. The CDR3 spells CASRLPPSYEQYF. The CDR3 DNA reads TGTGCCAGCAGACTACCCCCCTCCTACGAGCAGTACTTC.

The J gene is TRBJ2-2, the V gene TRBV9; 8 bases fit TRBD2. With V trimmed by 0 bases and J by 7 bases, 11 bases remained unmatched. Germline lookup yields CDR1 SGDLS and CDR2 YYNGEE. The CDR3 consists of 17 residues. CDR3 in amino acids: CASSVVSLAGRGGELFF. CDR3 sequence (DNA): TGTGCCAGCAGCGTAGTTAGCCTAGCGGGTCGTGGCGGGGAGCTGTTTTTT.

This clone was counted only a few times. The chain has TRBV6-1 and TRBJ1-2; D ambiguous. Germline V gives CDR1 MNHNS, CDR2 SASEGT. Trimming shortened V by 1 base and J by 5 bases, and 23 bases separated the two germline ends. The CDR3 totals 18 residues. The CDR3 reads CASSEVNWATSQFYGYTF. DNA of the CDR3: TGTGCCAGCAGTGAAGTGAATTGGGCGACGTCCCAGTTTTATGGCTACACCTTC.

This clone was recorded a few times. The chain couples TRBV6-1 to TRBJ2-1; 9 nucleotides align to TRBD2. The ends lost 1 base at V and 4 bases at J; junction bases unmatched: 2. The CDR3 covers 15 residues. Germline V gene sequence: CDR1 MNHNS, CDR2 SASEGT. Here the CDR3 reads CASSEGGGGYNEQFF. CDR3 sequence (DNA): TGTGCCAGCAGTGAAGGCGGGGGGGGGTACAATGAGCAGTTCTTC.

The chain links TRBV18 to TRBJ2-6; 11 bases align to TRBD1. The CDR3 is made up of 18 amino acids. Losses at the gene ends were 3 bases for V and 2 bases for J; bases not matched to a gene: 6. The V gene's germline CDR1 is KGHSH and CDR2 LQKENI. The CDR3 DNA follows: TGTGCCAGCTCACCGTCTGGACAGGGGGCAACTGGGGCCAACGTCCTGACTTTC. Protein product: CASSPSGQGATGANVLTF. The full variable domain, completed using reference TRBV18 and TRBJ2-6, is NAGVMQNPRHLVRRRGQEARLRCSPMKGHSHVYWYRQLPEEGLKFMVYLQKENIIDESGMPKERFSAEFPKEGPSILRIQQVVRGDSAAYFCASSPSGQGATGANVLTFGAGSRLTVL.

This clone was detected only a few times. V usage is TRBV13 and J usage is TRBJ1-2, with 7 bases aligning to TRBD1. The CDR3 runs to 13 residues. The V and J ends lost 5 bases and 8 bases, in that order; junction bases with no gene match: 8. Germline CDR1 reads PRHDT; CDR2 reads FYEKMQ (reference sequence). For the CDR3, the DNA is TGTGCCAGCAGCCCGACAGGGAGAAACGGCTACACCTTC. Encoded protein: CASSPTGRNGYTF.

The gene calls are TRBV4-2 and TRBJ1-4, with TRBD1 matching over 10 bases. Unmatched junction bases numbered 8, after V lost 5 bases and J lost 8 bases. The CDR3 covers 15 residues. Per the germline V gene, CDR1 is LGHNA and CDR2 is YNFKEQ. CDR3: CASSTRDRGREKLFF. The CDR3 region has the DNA TGTGCCAGCAGCACCCGGGACAGGGGTCGAGAAAAACTGTTTTTT.

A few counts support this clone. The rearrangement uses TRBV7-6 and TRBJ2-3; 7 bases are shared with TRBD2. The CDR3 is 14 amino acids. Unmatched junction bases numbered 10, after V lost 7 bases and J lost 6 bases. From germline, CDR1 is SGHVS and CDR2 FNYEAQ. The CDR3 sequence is CASTSPSAGDTQYF. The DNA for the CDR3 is TGTGCCAGCACCTCTCCCTCAGCGGGGGATACGCAGTATTTT. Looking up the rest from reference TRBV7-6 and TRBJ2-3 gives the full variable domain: GAGVSQSPRYKVTKRGQDVALRCDPISGHVSLYWYRQALGQGPEFLTYFNYEAQQDKSGLPNDRFSAERPEGSISTLTIQRTEQRDSAMYRCASTSPSAGDTQYFGPGTRLTVL.

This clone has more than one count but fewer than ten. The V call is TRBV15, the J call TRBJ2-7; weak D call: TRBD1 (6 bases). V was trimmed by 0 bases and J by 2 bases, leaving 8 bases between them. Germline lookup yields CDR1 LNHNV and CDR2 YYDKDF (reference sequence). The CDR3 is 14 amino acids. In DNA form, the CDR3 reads TGTGCCACCAGCAGAGACAGGGGTCCCTACGAGCAGTACTTC. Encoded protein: CATSRDRGPYEQYF.

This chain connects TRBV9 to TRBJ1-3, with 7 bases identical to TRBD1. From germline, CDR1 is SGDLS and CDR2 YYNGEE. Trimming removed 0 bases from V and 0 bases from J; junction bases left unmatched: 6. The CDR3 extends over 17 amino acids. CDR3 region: CASSVEGGPYSGNTIYF. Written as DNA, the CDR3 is TGTGCCAGCAGCGTAGAAGGGGGCCCCTACTCTGGAAACACCATATATTTT.

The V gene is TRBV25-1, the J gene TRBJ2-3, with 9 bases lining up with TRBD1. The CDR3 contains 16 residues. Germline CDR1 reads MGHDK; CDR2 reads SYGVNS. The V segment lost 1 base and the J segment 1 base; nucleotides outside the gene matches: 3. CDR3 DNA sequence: TGTGCCAGCAGTGAATTACAGGGGGCCCGCACAGATACGCAGTATTTT. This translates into CASSELQGARTDTQYF.

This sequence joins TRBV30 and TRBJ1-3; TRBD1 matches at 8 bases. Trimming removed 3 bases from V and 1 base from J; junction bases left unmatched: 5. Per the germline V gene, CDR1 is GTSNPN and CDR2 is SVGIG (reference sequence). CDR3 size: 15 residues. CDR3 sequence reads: CAWSGRTGSGNTIYF. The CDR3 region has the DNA TGTGCCTGGAGCGGTCGGACAGGGTCTGGAAACACCATATATTTT.

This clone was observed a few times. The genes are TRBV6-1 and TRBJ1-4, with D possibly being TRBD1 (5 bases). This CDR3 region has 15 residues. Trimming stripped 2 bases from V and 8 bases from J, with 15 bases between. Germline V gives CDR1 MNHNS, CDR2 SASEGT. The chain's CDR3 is CASSEWGRAQEKLFF. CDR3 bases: TGTGCCAGCAGTGAATGGGGCAGGGCTCAGGAAAAACTGTTTTTT.

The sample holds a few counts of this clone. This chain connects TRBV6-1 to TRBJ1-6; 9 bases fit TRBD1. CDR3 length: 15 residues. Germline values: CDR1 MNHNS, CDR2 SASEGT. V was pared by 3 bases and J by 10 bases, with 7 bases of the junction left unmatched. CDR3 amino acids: CASSDRQGVWSPLHF. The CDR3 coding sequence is TGTGCCAGCAGTGATCGACAGGGGGTTTGGTCACCCCTCCACTTT.

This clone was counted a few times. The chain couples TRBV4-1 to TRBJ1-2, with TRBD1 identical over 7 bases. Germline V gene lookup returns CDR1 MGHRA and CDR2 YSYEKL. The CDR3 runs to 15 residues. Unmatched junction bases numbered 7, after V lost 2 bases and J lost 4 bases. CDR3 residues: CASSQLGGRPYGYTF. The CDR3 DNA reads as TGCGCCAGCAGCCAATTAGGGGGCCGTCCCTATGGCTACACCTTC.

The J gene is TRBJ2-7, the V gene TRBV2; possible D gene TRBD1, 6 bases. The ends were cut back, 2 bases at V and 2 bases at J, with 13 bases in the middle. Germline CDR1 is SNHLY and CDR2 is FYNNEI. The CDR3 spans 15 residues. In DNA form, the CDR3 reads TGTGCCAGCAGTGAATTGGAGACAGGACCCTACGAGCAGTACTTC. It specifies CASSELETGPYEQYF.

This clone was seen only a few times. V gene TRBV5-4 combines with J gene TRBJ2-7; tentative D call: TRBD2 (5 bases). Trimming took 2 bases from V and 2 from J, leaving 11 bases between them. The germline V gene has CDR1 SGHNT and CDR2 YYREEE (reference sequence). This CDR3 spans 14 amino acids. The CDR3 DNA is TGTGCCAGCAGCTTAAGGACTCTCCCCTACGAGCAGTACTTC. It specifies CASSLRTLPYEQYF.

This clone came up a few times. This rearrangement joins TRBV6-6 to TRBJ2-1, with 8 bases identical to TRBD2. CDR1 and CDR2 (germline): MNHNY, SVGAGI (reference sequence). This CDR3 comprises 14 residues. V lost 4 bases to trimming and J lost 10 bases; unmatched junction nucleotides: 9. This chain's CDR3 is CASSSPGLAREQFF. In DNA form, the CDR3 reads TGTGCCAGCAGTTCGCCTGGACTAGCACGCGAGCAGTTCTTC.